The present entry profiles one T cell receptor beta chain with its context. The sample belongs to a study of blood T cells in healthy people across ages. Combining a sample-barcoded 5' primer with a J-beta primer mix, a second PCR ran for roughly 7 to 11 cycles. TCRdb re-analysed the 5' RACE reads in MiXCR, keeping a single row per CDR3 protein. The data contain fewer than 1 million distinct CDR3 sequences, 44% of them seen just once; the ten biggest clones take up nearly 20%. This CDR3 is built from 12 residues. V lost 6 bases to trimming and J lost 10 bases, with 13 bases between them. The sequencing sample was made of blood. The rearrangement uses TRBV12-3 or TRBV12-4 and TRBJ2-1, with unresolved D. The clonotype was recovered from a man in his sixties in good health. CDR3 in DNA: TGTGCCAGCAGCCCTCCTGGGCGGGAGCAGTTCTTC. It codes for CASSPPGREQFF.